This T cell receptor beta chain originates from a study of T cells in Graves' hyperthyroidism and ophthalmopathy. CDR3 length equals 15 residues. CDR1 is MDHEN, CDR2 SYDVKM, per germline. The junction had 10 bases not matched to a gene; V was cut back by 5 bases and J by 6 bases. TCR beta CDR3 region amplification was performed from RNA transcripts. With the HTBI primer set, the TCR CDR3 went through a first round of RT-PCR. TCRdb re-analysed the multiplex PCR reads in MiXCR, keeping a single row per CDR3 protein. Here the sample spans roughly 560,000 distinct CDR3 sequences, roughly 15% being singletons. Diagnosis relied on clinical symptoms, serum thyroxine and TRAb, thyroid ultrasound and orbital computed tomography. This clonotype was seen ten or more times.

Sample: blood. The sequence was obtained from a woman aged 40 to 49 with Graves' ophthalmopathy. The gene calls are TRBV28 and TRBJ1-1; 9 positions match TRBD1. DNA for the CDR3: TGTGCCAGCAGTAACTACAGGGGGCTGGGCGCTGAAGCTTTCTTT. Translating gives CASSNYRGLGAEAFF.